This T cell receptor beta chain was captured in a study of CD8 T cells in Susac syndrome (dated by TCRdb to the late 2010s). For the study in its entirety: Whether CD8+ T cell activation and differentiation in Susac syndrome was antigen driven was tested using repertoire sequencing. CD8+ T cell repertoire clonality was compared between some 12 healthy donors, some 14 Susac syndrome patients and around 16 multiple sclerosis patients. Broader findings and caveats from the paper: The number of individuals in the TCR sequencing and HLA analysis was recognized as being relatively small.

RNA was extracted with the RNeasy kit and 0.5 to 1 ug was reverse transcribed using random hexamers. TCR beta CDR3 regions were amplified with the immunoSEQ multiplex PCR assay covering 54 Vbeta and 13 Jbeta segments. Bias from PCR amplification was corrected by using a synthetic template baseline for primer optimization and for computational correction. As for the authors' bioinformatics: Reads were annotated to V, D and J genes per IMGT and analyzed with immunoSEQ Analyzer, keeping only productive sequences. Clonality was calculated as one minus the Shannon entropy normalized by log2 of the number of productive unique sequences. For each patient and control, public and private clones were evaluated among the 100 most prevalent clones. A clone was defined as Susac-specific if it was absent from the healthy and MS cohorts, from roughly 1,000 published viral clones and from other ImmuneACCESS disease sequences. TCRdb trimmed public reads at Q25 via fastp, called clones via MiXCR and kept in-frame beta chains. Every entry covers one CDR3 protein and lists the most common genes and DNA from its rows. None of the V and J calls come from the authors' own analysis; TCRdb made them. This sample has more than 130,000 distinct CDR3 sequences in its table, and nearly 95% of those were observed once. The ten largest make up 0.25% to 0.3% of the sample.

Peripheral blood CD8+ and CD4+ T cells from healthy donors, Susac syndrome patients and multiple sclerosis patients were profiled by high-throughput TCR beta sequencing. The healthy donors served as controls matched for age and sex. Bulk CD8+ and CD4+ T cells were purified by magnetic negative isolation, whereas CD8+ TEMRA cells were enriched by FACS. Blood was collected in EDTA tubes and processed within 24 hours, with PBMCs isolated through density gradient centrifugation. PBMCs destined for TCR sequencing were cryopreserved in liquid nitrogen and later thawed in a 37 °C water bath. Purity of sorted or isolated CD4+, CD8+ and CD8+ TEMRA cells was at least 90%. In its sample, this clonotype was seen once. The antigen this receptor binds is unknown. No per-base quality is available; no much larger clone lies one base away. Evidence from one read is weak. From the cysteine through the phenylalanine, the CDR3 covers 13 amino acids. The only DNA kept is the CDR3, 39 bases in frame from the first base. The germline ends are 10 bases apart after V is trimmed by 4 bases and J by 0 bases. The germline V gene (reference sequence) supplies CDR1 DFQATT and CDR2 SNEGSKA.

The sample comprised CD8+ T cells from PBMCs. The sequence came from a human donor in good health. The chain is assembled from TRBV20-1 and TRBJ2-7, and the D gene may be TRBD2, 6 bases matching. Here is the DNA: TGCAGTGCTACGCTGCGGGACTCCTACGAGCAGTACTTC. This encodes CSATLRDSYEQYF.